Here is one TCR beta chain with its context. What it binds is unknown. Time point given: pre-treatment sample, taken before nivolumab and TIL therapy. Sequencing used immunoSEQ v3. Repertoires were generated with immunoSEQ multiplex PCR, while TCRdb's copy carries only in-frame clones and drops some. The sample lists 20,000 or so clones; more than 65% were seen once. In germline, CDR1 is LGHDT, CDR2 YNNKEL (reference sequence). The CDR3 sequence is 14 residues long. The V and J ends lost 0 bases and 5 bases respectively, with 8 bases between them. These data originate in a study of TIL therapy for anti-PD-1-resistant metastatic lung cancer. Study-level findings and limits: The cohort had more treatment-naive, never-smoker and oncogene-addicted patients than typical.

The sample was blood, taken at baseline. The chain uses TRBV3-1 (or the pseudogene TRBV3-2) and TRBJ2-1, with D unresolved. The TCR comes from a person aged 25-80 years with non-small cell lung cancer. In DNA form, the CDR3 reads TGTGCCAGCAGCCAAGATGGTTTTAACAATGAGCAGTTCTTC. Its translation: CASSQDGFNNEQFF.